This T cell receptor beta chain emerged from a study of OX40 agonist ivuxolimab in advanced cancers. Study at large: Ivuxolimab was delivered to patients intravenously every 2 weeks at doses spanning 0.01 to 10 mg/kg. Study-level points and caveats: CD8+ T cells (on average) carried more expanded clones than CD4+ T cells. At doses 0.1 to 3.0 mg/kg, CD4+ and CD8+ clones expanded.

Sampling times: baseline, cycle 4 day 1, cycle 7 day 1. The method was immunoSEQ multiplex PCR; TCRdb's version includes in-frame clones alone and lacks a portion of them. Here the sample spans some 66,000 clones, 80% to 85% being singletons. As concerns this clone: Its specificity is unknown.

The V segment lost 3 bases and the J segment 11 bases; nucleotides outside the gene matches: 11. CDR3 length: 15 amino acids. In germline, CDR1 is SGDLS, CDR2 YYNGEE. The chain recombines TRBV9 with TRBJ1-2; TRBD1 agrees at 12 bases. This clonotype originated in an adult with an advanced solid tumor such as melanoma, head and neck, liver or kidney cancer. The sample in question was CD4+ or CD8+ T cells sorted from blood, obtained in a trial of the OX40 agonist ivuxolimab. The CDR3: CASSENPGQGARYTF. CDR3 in DNA: TGTGCCAGCAGCGAAAATCCGGGACAGGGGGCAAGATACACCTTC.